This TCR beta chain is from a study of shared clonotypes between healthy human individuals. Assay used: immunoSEQ multiplex PCR; TCRdb lists only in-frame clones, some missing. The data contain approximately 2.4 million clones, roughly 95% of them seen just once; the ten biggest clones take up about 0.13%. CDR1 and CDR2 (germline): SGHRS, YFSETQ. Trimming took 5 bases from V and 10 from J; bases not matched to a gene: 19. CDR3 length equals 18 residues. Broader study findings: Memory subsets had estimated richness that was generally smaller than that of naive subsets. Clonotypes shared by all four donors outscored non-shared clonotypes in generation probability.

About this clone: Its matching antigen is unknown.

Splitting the CD4+ cells yielded a CD45RA+ naive subset and a CD45RA-negative memory subset. The clonotype comes from a man aged 18-30 years in good health. V usage is TRBV5-1 and J usage is TRBJ2-1; TRBD2 matches at 12 bases. The sequenced sample consisted of naive CD4+ T cells sorted from blood. Noted subset: CD45RA+ positively selected. The CDR3 reads CASSFTSVRTSGMSEQFF. CDR3 sequence (DNA): TGCGCCAGCAGTTTTACGAGTGTGAGGACTAGCGGGATGAGCGAGCAGTTCTTC.